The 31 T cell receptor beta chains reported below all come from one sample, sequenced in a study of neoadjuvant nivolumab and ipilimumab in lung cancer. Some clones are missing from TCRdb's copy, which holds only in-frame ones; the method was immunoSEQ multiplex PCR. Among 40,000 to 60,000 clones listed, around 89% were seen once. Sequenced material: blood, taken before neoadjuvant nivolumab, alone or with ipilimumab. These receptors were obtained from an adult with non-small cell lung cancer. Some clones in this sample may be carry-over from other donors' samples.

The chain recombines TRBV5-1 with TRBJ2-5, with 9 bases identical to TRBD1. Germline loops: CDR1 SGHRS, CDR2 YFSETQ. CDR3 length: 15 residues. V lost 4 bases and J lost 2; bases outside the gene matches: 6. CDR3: CASSPQTGGQETQYF. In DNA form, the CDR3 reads TGCGCCAGCAGCCCTCAGACAGGGGGTCAAGAGACCCAGTACTTC.

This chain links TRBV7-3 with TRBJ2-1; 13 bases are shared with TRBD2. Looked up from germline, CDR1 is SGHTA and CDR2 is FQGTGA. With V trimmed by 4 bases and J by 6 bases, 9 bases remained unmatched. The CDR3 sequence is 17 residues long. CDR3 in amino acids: CASSSWTSGRYLNEQFF. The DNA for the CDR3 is TGTGCCAGCAGCTCCTGGACTAGCGGGAGATATCTCAATGAGCAGTTCTTC.

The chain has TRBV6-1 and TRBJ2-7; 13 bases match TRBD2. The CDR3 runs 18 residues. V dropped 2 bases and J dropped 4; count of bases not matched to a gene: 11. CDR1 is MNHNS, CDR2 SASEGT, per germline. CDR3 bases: TGTGCCAGCAGTGAAAGGACTAGCGGGAGTGGGTTATTTTACGAGCAGTACTTC. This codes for CASSERTSGSGLFYEQYF.

CDR3 coding DNA: TGTGCCAGCTCACCACGACCGTCGACAGGTCACGAGCAGTACTTC. This gives the protein CASSPRPSTGHEQYF. The chain recombines TRBV18 with TRBJ2-7; TRBD1 might be the D (6 bases). Trimming cost V 1 base and J 5 bases, with 15 bases left between them. This CDR3 is built from 15 residues. Germline assignment: CDR1 KGHSH and CDR2 LQKENI.

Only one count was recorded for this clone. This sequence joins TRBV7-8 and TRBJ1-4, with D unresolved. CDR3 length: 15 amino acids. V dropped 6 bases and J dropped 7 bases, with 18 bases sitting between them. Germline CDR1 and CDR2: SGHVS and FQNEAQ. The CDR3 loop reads CASSLRQVWSEKLFF. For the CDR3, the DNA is TGTGCCAGCAGTCTGCGACAAGTCTGGAGTGAAAAACTGTTTTTT.

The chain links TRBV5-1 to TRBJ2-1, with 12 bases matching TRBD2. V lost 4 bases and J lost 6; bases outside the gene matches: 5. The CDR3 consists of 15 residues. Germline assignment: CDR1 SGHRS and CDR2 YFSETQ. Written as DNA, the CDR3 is TGCGCCAGCAGCGGCGGACTAGCGGGAATCAATGAGCAGTTCTTC. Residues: CASSGGLAGINEQFF. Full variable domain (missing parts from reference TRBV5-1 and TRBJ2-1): KAGVTQTPRYLIKTRGQQVTLSCSPISGHRSVSWYQQTPGQGLQFLFEYFSETQRNKGNFPGRFSGRQFSNSRSEMNVSTLELGDSALYLCASSGGLAGINEQFFGPGTRLTVL.

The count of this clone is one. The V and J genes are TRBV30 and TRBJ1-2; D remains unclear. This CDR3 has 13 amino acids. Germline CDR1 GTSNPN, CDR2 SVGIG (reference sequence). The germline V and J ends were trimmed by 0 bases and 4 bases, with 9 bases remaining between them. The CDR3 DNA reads TGTGCCTGGAGTGTCGTAGGGCCCTATGGCTACACCTTC. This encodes CAWSVVGPYGYTF.

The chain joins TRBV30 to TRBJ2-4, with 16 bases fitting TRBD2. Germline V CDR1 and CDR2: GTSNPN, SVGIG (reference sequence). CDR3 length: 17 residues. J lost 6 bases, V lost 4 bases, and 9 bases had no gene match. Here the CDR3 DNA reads TGTGCCTGGACCGCGGGACTAGCGGGAGGGCCCGCAAACATTCAGTACTTC. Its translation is CAWTAGLAGGPANIQYF.

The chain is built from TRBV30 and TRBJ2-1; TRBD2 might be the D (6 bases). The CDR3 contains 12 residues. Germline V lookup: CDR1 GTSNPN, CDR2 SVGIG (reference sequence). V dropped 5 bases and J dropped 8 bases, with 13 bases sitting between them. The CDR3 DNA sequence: TGTGCCTGGCGACCGGGACTCCATGAGCAGTTCTTC. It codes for CAWRPGLHEQFF.

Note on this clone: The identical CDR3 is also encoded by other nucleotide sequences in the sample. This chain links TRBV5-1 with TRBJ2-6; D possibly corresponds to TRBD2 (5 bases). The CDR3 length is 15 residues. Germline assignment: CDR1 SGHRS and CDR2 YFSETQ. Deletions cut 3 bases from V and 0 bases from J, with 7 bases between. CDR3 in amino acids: CASSSTSSGANVLTF. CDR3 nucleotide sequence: TGCGCCAGCAGCTCCACTAGCTCTGGGGCCAACGTCCTGACTTTC.

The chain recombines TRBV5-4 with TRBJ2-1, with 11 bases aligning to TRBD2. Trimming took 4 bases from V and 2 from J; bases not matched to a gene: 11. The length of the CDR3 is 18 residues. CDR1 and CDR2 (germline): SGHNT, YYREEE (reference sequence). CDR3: CASSRGGTSGAAYNEQFF. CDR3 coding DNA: TGTGCCAGCAGCCGAGGGGGGACTAGCGGCGCCGCCTACAATGAGCAGTTCTTC.

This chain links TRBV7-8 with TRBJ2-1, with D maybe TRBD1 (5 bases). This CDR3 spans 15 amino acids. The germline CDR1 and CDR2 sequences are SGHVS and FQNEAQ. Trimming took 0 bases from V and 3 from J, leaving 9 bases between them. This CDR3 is CASSLAGPVYNEQFF. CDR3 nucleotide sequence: TGTGCCAGCAGCTTAGCGGGGCCGGTCTACAATGAGCAGTTCTTC. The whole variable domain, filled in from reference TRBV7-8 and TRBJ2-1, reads GAGVSQSPRYKVAKRGQDVALRCDPISGHVSLFWYQQALGQGPEFLTYFQNEAQLDKSGLPSDRFFAERPEGSVSTLKIQRTQQEDSAVYLCASSLAGPVYNEQFFGPGTRLTVL.

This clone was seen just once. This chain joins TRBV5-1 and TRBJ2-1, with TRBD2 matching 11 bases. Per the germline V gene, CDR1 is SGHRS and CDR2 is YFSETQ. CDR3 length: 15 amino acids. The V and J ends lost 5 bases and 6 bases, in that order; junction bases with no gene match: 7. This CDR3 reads CASSSGTSGTNEQFF. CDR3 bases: TGCGCCAGCAGTAGTGGGACTAGCGGAACCAATGAGCAGTTCTTC.

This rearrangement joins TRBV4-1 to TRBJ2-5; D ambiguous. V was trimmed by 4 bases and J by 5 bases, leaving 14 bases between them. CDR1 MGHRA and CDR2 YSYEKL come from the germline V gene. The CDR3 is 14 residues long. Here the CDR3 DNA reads TGCGCCAGCAGCCTTGGGGTGGCTAGGGAGACCCAGTACTTC. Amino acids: CASSLGVARETQYF.

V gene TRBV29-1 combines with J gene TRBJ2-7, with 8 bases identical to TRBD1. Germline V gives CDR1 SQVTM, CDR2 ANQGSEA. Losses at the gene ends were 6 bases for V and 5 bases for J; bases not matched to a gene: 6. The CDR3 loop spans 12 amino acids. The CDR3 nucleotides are TGCAGCGTCACCCTGACAGGGGACGAGCAGTACTTC. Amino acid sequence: CSVTLTGDEQYF.

CDR3 sequence: CASNQGKYTEAFF. CDR3 in DNA: TGTGCCAGCAACCAGGGAAAGTACACTGAAGCTTTCTTT. This chain links TRBV6-5 with TRBJ1-1; weak D call: TRBD1 (5 bases). Germline CDR1 reads MNHEY; CDR2 reads SVGAGI. V lost 7 bases, J lost 3 bases, and 12 bases lay in between. This CDR3 is built from 13 residues.

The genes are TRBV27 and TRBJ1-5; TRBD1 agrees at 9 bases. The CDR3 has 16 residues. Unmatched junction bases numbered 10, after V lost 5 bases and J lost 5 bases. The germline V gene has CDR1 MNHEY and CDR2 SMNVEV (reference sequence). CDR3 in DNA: TGTGCCAGCAGTGTGGGGACAGGGAGGAGGGATCAGCCCCAGCATTTT. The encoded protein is CASSVGTGRRDQPQHF.

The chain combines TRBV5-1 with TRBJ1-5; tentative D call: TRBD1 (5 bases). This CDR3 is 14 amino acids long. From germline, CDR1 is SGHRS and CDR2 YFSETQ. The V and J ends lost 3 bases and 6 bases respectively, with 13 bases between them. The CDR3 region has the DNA TGCGCCAGCAGCTGGGGCGAGGGAAGTCAGCCCCAGCATTTT. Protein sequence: CASSWGEGSQPQHF.

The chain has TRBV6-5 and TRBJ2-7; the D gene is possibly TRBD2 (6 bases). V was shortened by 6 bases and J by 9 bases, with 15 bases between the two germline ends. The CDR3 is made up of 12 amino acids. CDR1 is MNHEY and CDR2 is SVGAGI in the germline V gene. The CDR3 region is CASRSTAEGQYF. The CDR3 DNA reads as TGTGCCAGCAGGTCCACGGCGGAGGGGCAGTACTTC.

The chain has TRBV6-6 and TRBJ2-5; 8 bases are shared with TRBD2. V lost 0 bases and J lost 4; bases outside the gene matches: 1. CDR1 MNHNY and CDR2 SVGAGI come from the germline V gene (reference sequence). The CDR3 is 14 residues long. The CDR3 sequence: CASSYSAGVETQYF. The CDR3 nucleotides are TGTGCCAGCAGTTACTCAGCGGGAGTAGAGACCCAGTACTTC.

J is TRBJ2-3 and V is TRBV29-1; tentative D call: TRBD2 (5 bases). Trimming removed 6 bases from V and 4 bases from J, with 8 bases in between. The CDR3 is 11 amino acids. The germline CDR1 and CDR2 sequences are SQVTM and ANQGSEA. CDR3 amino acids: CSVRTSDTQYF. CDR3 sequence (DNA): TGCAGCGTAAGGACTTCAGATACGCAGTATTTT.

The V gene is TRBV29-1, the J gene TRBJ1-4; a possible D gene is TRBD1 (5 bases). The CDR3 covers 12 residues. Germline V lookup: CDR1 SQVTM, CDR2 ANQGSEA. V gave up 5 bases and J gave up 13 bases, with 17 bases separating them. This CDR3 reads CSVPPSGDVLFF. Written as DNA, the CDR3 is TGCAGCGTTCCCCCCTCGGGGGACGTACTGTTTTTT.

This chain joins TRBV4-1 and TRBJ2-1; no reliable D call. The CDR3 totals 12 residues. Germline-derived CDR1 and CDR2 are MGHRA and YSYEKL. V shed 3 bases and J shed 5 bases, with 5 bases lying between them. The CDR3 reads CASSHAHNEQFF. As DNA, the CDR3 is TGCGCCAGCAGCCATGCCCACAATGAGCAGTTCTTC.

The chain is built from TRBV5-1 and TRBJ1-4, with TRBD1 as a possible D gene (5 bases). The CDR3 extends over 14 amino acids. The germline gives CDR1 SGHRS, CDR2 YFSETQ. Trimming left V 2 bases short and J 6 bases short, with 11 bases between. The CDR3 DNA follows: TGCGCCAGCAGCTTAGGACAAACCGATGAAAAACTGTTTTTT. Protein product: CASSLGQTDEKLFF.

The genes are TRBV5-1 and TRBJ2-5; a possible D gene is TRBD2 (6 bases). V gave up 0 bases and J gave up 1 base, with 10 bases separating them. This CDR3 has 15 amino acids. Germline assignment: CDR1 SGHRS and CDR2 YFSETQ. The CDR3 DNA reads TGCGCCAGCAGCTTGGACCCGGGACTCCAAGAGACCCAGTACTTC. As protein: CASSLDPGLQETQYF. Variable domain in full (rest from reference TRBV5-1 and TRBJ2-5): KAGVTQTPRYLIKTRGQQVTLSCSPISGHRSVSWYQQTPGQGLQFLFEYFSETQRNKGNFPGRFSGRQFSNSRSEMNVSTLELGDSALYLCASSLDPGLQETQYFGPGTRLLVL.

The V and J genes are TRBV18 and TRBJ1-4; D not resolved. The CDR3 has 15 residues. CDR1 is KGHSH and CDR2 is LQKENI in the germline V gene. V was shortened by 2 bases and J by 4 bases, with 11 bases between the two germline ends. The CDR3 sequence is CASSPTQANNEKLFF. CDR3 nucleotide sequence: TGTGCCAGCTCACCAACCCAGGCGAATAATGAAAAACTGTTTTTT.

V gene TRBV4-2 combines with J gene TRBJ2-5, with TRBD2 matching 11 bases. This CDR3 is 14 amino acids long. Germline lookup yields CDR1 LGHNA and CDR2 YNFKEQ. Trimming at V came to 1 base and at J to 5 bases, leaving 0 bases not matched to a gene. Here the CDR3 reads CASSQGTSGETQYF. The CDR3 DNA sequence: TGTGCCAGCAGCCAAGGGACTAGCGGGGAGACCCAGTACTTC.

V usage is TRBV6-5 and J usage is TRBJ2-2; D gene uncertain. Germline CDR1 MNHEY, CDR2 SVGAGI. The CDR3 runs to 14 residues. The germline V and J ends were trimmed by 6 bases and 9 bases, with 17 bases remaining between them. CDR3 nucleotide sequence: TGTGCCAGCAGCCCTCGTTCACGGAGCCGGGAGCTGTTTTTT. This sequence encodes CASSPRSRSRELFF.

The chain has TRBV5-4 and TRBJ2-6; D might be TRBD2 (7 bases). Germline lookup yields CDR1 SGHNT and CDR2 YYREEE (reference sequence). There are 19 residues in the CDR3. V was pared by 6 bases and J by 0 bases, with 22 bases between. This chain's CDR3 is CASTIGGAAQPSGANVLTF. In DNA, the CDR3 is TGTGCCAGCACCATAGGGGGGGCAGCCCAACCCTCTGGGGCCAACGTCCTGACTTTC.

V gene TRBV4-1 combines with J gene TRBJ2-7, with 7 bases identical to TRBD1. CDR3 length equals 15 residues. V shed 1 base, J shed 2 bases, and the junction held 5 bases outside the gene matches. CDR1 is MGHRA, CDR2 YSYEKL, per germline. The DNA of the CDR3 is TGCGCCAGCAGCCAAGTACAGGGGCGCGCCTACGAGCAGTACTTC. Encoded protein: CASSQVQGRAYEQYF.

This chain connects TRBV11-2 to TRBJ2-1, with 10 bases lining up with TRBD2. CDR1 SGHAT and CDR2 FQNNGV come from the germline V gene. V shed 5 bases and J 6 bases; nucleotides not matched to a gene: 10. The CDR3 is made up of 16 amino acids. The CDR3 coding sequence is TGTGCCAGCAGCCGCTTACTAGCGGGACCAAGCAATGAGCAGTTCTTC. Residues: CASSRLLAGPSNEQFF.